These T cell receptor beta chains were read from a single sample in a study of T cells in localized non-small cell lung cancer. Clones were sequenced by immunoSEQ multiplex PCR, and TCRdb holds only the in-frame ones, with some missing. The data show over a thousand clones, with about 24% seen just once and less than 25% held by the top ten. The specimen comprised normal lung tissue next to the tumor, sampled before any cancer treatment. These receptors were collected from a man aged 35-75 years with stage III squamous cell lung carcinoma. CDR3s include the opening cysteine and the closing phenylalanine or tryptophan. A D gene is named only where the DNA matches it firmly. For some rows the clone size is stated as once, few or many, or as a class when expanded; others skip it.

>TRBV9|TRBJ1-1|few|-
TGTGCCAGCAGCGTAGAGTTGGGTGAAGCTTTCTTT
CASSVELGEAFF
>TRBV9|TRBJ2-1|medium-sized|TRBD2
TGTGCCAGCAGCGTAGCTAGACTAGCGGGGTCCAATGAGCAGTTCTTC
CASSVARLAGSNEQFF
>TRBV30|TRBJ1-1|few|-
TGTGCCCCAAACAGGATGAACACTGAAGCTTTCTTT
CAPNRMNTEAFF
>TRBV19|TRBJ2-6|few|-
TGTGCCAGTAGTCCCAGGCCCTCTGGGGCCAACGTCCTGACTTTC
CASSPRPSGANVLTF
>TRBV10-2|TRBJ1-5|-|TRBD1
TGCGCCAGTGACCCCGCGGACAGGCACAATCAGCCCCAGCATTTT
CASDPADRHNQPQHF
>TRBV11-3|TRBJ1-2|-|TRBD1
TGTGCCAGCAGCTCCAGGCGACAGGGGAGTTTGGATGGCTACACCTTC
CASSSRRQGSLDGYTF
>TRBV18|TRBJ1-5|-|TRBD1
TGTGCCAGCGGGACAGGGAATAGCCAGCCCCAGCATTTT
CASGTGNSQPQHF
>TRBV9|TRBJ2-5|-|TRBD2
TGTGCCAGCACCCCTCCTAGCGGGGACCAAGAGACCCAGTACTTC
CASTPPSGDQETQYF
>TRBV9|TRBJ2-2|few|-
TGTGCCAGCAGTCCCCCCGGGCAGGGTAGCACCGGGGAGCTGTTTTTT
CASSPPGQGSTGELFF
>TRBV28|TRBJ2-7|large|-
TGTGCCAGCAGTTTGGGGCCCCCGATCTACGAGCAGTACTTC
CASSLGPPIYEQYF
>TRBV9|TRBJ2-7|medium-sized|-
TGTGCCAGCAGTTCCGCCGTCCCCTCCGAGCAGTACTTC
CASSSAVPSEQYF
>TRBV6-8|TRBJ2-2|large|TRBD2
TGTGCCAGCAGTAGGACTAGCGGGAGGGCCGGGGAGCTGTTTTTT
CASSRTSGRAGELFF
>TRBV11-3|TRBJ2-2|few|-
TGTGCCAGCAGGCTAAAAGTTGGGGCCGGGGAGCTGTTTTTT
CASRLKVGAGELFF
>TRBV6-8|TRBJ1-1|few|TRBD1
TGTGCCAGCGTAAGGGCAGGGGGCGTGGCTGAAGCTTTCTTT
CASVRAGGVAEAFF
>TRBV11-3|TRBJ1-3|few|-
TGTGCCAGCAGCTTAGACGGCAGCTCTGGAAACACCATATATTTT
CASSLDGSSGNTIYF
>TRBV19|TRBJ1-4|-|TRBD1
TGTGCCAGTACCCGGGCAGGGGGTAATGAAAAACTGTTTTTT
CASTRAGGNEKLFF
>TRBV14|TRBJ1-1|few|-
TGTGCCAGCAGCCGCGAATTGAACACTGAAGCTTTCTTT
CASSRELNTEAFF
>TRBV11-3|TRBJ1-1|-|-
TGTGCCAGCAGCCAAGCAGGGTTGAACACTGAAGCTTTCTTT
CASSQAGLNTEAFF
>TRBV28|TRBJ2-7|-|-
TGTGCCAGCAGTTTACAGGGTGGAGGCCGAGAGCAGTACTTC
CASSLQGGGREQYF
>TRBV2|TRBJ2-5|few|TRBD1
TGTGCCAGCAGTAGGGACAGGGGGGGACAAGAGACCCAGTACTTC
CASSRDRGGQETQYF
>TRBV11-3|TRBJ1-1|-|-
TGTGCCAGCAGCGGAACCGGGACATCGGGCGGAGCTTTCTTT
CASSGTGTSGGAFF
>TRBV11-3|TRBJ1-1|-|TRBD1
TGTGCCAGCAGCCCCACGACAGGGCATTGGACTGAAGCTTTCTTT
CASSPTTGHWTEAFF
>TRBV7-2|TRBJ2-5|medium-sized|-
TGTGCCAGCAGCTTATGGAACACGGAGACCCAGTACTTC
CASSLWNTETQYF
>TRBV9|TRBJ2-3|-|-
TGTGCCAGCAGCTTAATCGCGGGCCCCACAGATACGCAGTATTTT
CASSLIAGPTDTQYF
>TRBV28|TRBJ2-7|few|TRBD2
TGTGCCAGCAGTTTGCTCACTAGCGGGAGAGGCGAGCAGTACTTC
CASSLLTSGRGEQYF
>TRBV28|TRBJ2-7|large|-
TGTGCCAGCAGCACGGGGGATGCTGGTCGGGAGCAGTACTTC
CASSTGDAGREQYF